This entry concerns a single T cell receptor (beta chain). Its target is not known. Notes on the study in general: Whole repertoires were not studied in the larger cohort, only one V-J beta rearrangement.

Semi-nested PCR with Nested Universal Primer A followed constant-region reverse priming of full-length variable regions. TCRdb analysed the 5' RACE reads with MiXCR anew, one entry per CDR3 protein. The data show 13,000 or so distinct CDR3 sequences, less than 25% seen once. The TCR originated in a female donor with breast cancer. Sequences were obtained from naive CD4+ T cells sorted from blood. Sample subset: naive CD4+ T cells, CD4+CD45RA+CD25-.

CDR3: CASSFESNQPQHF. The DNA of the CDR3 is TGCGCCAGCAGCTTTGAGAGCAATCAGCCCCAGCATTTT. The rearrangement links TRBV5-1 to TRBJ1-5; no clear D gene. This CDR3 spans 13 amino acids. CDR1 is SGHRS, CDR2 YFSETQ, per germline. Deletions cut 2 bases from V and 1 base from J, with 4 bases between. The full variable domain, with the rest looked up from reference TRBV5-1 and TRBJ1-5, is KAGVTQTPRYLIKTRGQQVTLSCSPISGHRSVSWYQQTPGQGLQFLFEYFSETQRNKGNFPGRFSGRQFSNSRSEMNVSTLELGDSALYLCASSFESNQPQHFGDGTRLSIL.